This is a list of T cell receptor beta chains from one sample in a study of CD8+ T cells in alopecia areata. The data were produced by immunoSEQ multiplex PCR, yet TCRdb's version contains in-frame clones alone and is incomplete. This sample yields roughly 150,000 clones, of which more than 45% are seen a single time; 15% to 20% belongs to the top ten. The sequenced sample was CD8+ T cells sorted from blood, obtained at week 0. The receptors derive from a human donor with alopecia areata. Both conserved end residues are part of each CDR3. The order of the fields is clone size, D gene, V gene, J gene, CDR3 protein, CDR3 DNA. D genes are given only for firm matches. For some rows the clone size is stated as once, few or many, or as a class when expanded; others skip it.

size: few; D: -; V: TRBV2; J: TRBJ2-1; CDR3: CARQQPGASEAFF; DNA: TGTGCCAGACAACAACCCGGGGCCTCGGAGGCGTTCTTC
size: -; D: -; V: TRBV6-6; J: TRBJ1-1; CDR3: CASLAGENTEAFF; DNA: TGTGCCAGCCTGGCAGGGGAGAACACTGAAGCTTTCTTT
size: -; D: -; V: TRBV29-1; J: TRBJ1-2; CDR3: CSVEGGVGYGYTF; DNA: TGCAGCGTTGAGGGGGGAGTGGGCTATGGCTACACCTTC
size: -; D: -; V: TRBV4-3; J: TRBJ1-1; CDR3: CASSQDRGLTEAFF; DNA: TGCGCCAGCAGCCAAGATCGGGGTCTCACTGAAGCTTTCTTT
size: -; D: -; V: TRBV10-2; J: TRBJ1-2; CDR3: CASSENYGYTF; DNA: TGCGCCAGCAGTGAAAACTATGGCTACACCTTC
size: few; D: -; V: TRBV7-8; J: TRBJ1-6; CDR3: CASSNKSGSYNSPLHF; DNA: TGTGCCAGCAGTAATAAGTCCGGATCTTATAATTCACCCCTCCACTTT
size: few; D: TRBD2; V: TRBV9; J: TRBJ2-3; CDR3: CASSVSSGGSDTQYF; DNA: TGTGCCAGCAGCGTTTCTAGCGGGGGTTCAGATACGCAGTATTTT
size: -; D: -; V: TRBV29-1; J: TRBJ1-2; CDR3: CSVEQTTNYGYTF; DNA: TGCAGCGTTGAGCAGACTACTAACTATGGCTACACCTTC
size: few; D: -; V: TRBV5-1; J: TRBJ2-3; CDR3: CASSPRGGDVVLDTQYF; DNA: TGCGCCAGCAGCCCACGGGGCGGGGATGTAGTTCTAGATACGCAGTATTTT
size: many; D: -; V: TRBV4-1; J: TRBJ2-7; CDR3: CASSQGLRGIYEQYF; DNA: TGCGCCAGCAGCCAAGGGTTACGGGGAATTTACGAGCAGTACTTC
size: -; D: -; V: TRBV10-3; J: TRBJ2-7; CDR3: CAISEVAYEQYF; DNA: TGTGCCATCAGTGAGGTCGCCTACGAGCAGTACTTC
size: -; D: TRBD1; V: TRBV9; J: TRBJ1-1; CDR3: CASSATGGGLDTEAFF; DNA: TGTGCCAGCAGCGCGACAGGGGGCGGCCTAGACACTGAAGCTTTCTTT
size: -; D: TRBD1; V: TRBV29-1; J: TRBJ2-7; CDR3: CSVVGPTGEIYEQYF; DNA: TGCAGCGTTGTTGGACCTACAGGGGAAATCTACGAGCAGTACTTC
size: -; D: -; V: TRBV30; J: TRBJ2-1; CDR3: CARDGSSYNEQFF; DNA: TGTGCCAGGGACGGGAGCTCCTACAATGAGCAGTTCTTC
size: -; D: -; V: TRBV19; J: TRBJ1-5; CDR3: CASSIRDGDQPQHF; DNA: TGTGCCAGTAGTATCCGGGACGGTGATCAGCCCCAGCATTTT
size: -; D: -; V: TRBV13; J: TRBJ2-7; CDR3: CASSLGRGTYEQYF; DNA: TGTGCCAGCAGCTTAGGCCGGGGGACCTACGAGCAGTACTTC
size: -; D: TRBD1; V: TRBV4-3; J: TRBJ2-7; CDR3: CASSPGTGPSYEQYF; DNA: TGCGCCAGCAGCCCCGGGACAGGCCCCTCCTACGAGCAGTACTTC
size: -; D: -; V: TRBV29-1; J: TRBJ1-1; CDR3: CSVEEGLNTEAFF; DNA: TGCAGCGTTGAAGAGGGGCTGAACACTGAAGCTTTCTTT
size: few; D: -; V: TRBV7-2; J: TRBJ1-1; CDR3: CASRLGPRAFF; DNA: TGTGCCAGCAGGTTGGGCCCGAGGGCTTTCTTT
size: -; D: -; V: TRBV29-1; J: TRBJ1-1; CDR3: CSVGGGQEAFF; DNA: TGCAGCGTTGGGGGCGGGCAGGAAGCTTTCTTT
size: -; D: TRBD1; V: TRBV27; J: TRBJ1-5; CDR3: CASSLGSIQGARQPQHF; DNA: TGTGCCAGCAGTTTAGGGTCAATCCAGGGGGCTCGTCAGCCCCAGCATTTT
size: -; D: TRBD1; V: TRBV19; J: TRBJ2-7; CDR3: CASSPDRERYEQYF; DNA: TGTGCCAGTAGTCCTGACAGGGAGCGCTACGAGCAGTACTTC
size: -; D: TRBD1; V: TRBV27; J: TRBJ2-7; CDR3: CASSHNGQVFSYEQYF; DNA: TGTGCCAGCAGTCATAACGGACAGGTCTTCTCGTACGAGCAGTACTTC
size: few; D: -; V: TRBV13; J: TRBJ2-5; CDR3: CASSLWGETQYF; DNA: TGTGCCAGCAGCTTATGGGGAGAGACCCAGTACTTC
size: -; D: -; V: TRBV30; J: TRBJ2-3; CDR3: CAWSVGRDTQYF; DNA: TGTGCCTGGAGTGTAGGTAGAGATACGCAGTATTTT
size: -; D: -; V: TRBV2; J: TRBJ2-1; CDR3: CASSEFLSSYNEQFF; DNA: TGTGCCAGCAGTGAATTTCTTAGCTCCTACAATGAGCAGTTCTTC
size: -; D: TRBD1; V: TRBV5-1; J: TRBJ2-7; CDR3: CASSSGQGVAYEQYF; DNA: TGCGCCAGCAGCTCCGGGCAGGGGGTAGCCTACGAGCAGTACTTC
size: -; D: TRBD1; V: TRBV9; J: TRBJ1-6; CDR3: CASSGTGDYNSPLHF; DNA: TGTGCCAGCAGCGGGACAGGGGACTATAATTCACCCCTCCACTTT
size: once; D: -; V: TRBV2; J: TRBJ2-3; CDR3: CASSEQNPDTQYF; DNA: TGTGCCAGCAGTGAACAAAACCCAGATACGCAGTATTTT
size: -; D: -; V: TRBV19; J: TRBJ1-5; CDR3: CASSLSNQPQHF; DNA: TGTGCCAGTAGTCTAAGCAATCAGCCCCAGCATTTT
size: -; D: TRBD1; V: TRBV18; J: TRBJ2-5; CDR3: CASSPPTGVETQYF; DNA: TGTGCCAGCTCACCACCGACAGGGGTAGAGACCCAGTACTTC
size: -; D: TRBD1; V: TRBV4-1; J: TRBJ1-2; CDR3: CASSHRTGEVYTF; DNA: TGCGCCAGCAGCCACCGGACAGGGGAGGTCTACACCTTC
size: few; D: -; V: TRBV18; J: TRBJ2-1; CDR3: CASSPTTGIGYNEQFF; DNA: TGTGCCAGCTCACCAACGACAGGCATAGGGTACAATGAGCAGTTCTTC
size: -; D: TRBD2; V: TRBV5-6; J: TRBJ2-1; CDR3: CASSLLAGVYDEQFF; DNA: TGTGCCAGCAGCTTACTAGCGGGGGTTTACGATGAGCAGTTCTTC
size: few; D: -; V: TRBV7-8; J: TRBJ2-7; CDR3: CASSSLAGGRNEQYF; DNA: TGTGCCAGCAGCTCCCTCGCCGGGGGGCGGAACGAGCAGTACTTC
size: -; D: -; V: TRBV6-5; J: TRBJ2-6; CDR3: CASSAGPGANVLTF; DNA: TGTGCCAGCAGCGCCGGACCTGGGGCCAACGTCCTGACTTTC
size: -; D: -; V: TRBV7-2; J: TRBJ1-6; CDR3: CASSSTKGGRAPLHF; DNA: TGTGCCAGCAGCTCCACTAAGGGGGGCAGGGCACCCCTCCACTTT
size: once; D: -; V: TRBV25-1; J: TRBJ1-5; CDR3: CASSHMGDNQPQHF; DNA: TGTGCCAGCAGTCACATGGGTGACAATCAGCCCCAGCATTTT
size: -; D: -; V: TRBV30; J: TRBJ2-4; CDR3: CAWGTLRNIQYF; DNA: TGTGCCTGGGGTACATTGCGGAACATTCAGTACTTC
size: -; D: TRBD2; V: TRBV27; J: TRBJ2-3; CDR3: CASSLFPSGTDTQYF; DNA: TGTGCCAGCAGTTTATTCCCTAGCGGAACAGATACGCAGTATTTT
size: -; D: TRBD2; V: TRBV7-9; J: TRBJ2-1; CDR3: CASSHGTSGGLGNEQFF; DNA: TGTGCCAGCAGCCACGGGACTAGCGGGGGGCTTGGCAATGAGCAGTTCTTC
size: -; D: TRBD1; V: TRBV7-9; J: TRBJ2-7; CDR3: CASSPSLRDSGPQYEQYF; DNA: TGTGCCAGCAGCCCAAGTCTTAGGGACAGCGGTCCCCAGTACGAGCAGTACTTC
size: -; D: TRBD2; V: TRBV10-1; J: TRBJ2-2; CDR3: CASSESGGTGELFF; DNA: TGCGCCAGCAGTGAATCGGGAGGCACCGGGGAGCTGTTTTTT
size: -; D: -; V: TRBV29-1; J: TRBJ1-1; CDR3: CSVVQGNTEAFF; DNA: TGCAGCGTTGTTCAAGGGAACACTGAAGCTTTCTTT
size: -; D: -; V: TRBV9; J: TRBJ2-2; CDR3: CASSVEGQSSSGAGELFF; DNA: TGTGCCAGCAGCGTAGAGGGACAGAGTTCCTCGGGGGCCGGGGAGCTGTTTTTT
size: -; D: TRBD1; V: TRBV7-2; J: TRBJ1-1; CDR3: CASSLRWTGIGTEAFF; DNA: TGTGCCAGCAGCTTACGGTGGACAGGGATTGGTACTGAAGCTTTCTTT
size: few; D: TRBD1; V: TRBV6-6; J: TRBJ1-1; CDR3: CASRRGLATEAFF; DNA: TGTGCCAGCAGGAGGGGGCTGGCCACTGAAGCTTTCTTT
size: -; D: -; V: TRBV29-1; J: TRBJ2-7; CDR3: CSVEANSPYEQYF; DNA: TGCAGCGTTGAAGCTAACAGTCCCTACGAGCAGTACTTC
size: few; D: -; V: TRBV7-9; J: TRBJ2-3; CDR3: CASIYPLGDTQYF; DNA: TGTGCCAGCATCTACCCCCTGGGAGATACGCAGTATTTT
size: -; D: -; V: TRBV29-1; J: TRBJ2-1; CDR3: CSHPQWDEQFF; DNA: TGCAGCCATCCCCAGTGGGATGAGCAGTTCTTC
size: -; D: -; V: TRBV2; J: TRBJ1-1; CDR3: CASRIGQQNTEAFF; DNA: TGTGCCAGCAGGATTGGACAGCAGAACACTGAAGCTTTCTTT
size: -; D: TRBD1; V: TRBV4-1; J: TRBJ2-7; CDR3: CASSWDRESAEQYF; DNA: TGCGCCAGCAGCTGGGACAGGGAGTCCGCCGAGCAGTACTTC
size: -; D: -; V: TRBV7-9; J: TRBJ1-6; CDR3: CASSSNSPLHF; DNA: TGTGCCAGCAGCTCCAATTCACCCCTCCACTTT
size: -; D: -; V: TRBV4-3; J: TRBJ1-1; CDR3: CASSQDPGNTEAFF; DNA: TGCGCCAGCAGCCAAGATCCAGGGAACACTGAAGCTTTCTTT
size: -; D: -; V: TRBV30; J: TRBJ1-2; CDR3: CAWTDGAYGYTF; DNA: TGTGCCTGGACTGACGGAGCGTATGGCTACACCTTC
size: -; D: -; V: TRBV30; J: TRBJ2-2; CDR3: CAWDETGELFF; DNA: TGTGCCTGGGATGAGACCGGGGAGCTGTTTTTT
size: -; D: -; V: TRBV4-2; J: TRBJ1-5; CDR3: CASSQETGPNQPQHF; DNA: TGTGCCAGCAGCCAAGAAACGGGGCCTAATCAGCCCCAGCATTTT
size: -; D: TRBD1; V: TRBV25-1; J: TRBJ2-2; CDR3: CASSALTGTVELRELFF; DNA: TGTGCCAGCAGTGCACTCACCGGGACAGTTGAACTGAGGGAGCTGTTTTTT